A selection of T cell receptor beta chains follows, all from one sample in a study of blood T cell repertoires in COVID-19. The table came from immunoSEQ multiplex PCR; TCRdb's copy has only in-frame clones and leaves some out. Of some 200,000 clones in the sample, 60% to 85% are singletons; the top ten hold approximately 8.6%. Source material: peripheral blood. These receptors originate from a woman aged 45-65 years with active or convalescent COVID-19. The CDR3 runs from the conserved cysteine through the conserved F or W. The order of the fields is V gene, clone size, D gene, J gene, CDR3 protein, CDR3 DNA. D genes are given only for firm matches. Expanded clones are given a class, and other clones once, few, many or no size at all.

>TRBV7-2|NA|TRBD2|TRBJ2-5
CASSLPGTSETQYF
TGTGCCAGCAGCTTACCAGGGACTAGCGAGACCCAGTACTTC
>TRBV2|once|NA|TRBJ1-5
CASRVSQGFNQPQHF
TGTGCCAGTAGAGTTAGCCAGGGCTTCAATCAGCCCCAGCATTTT
>TRBV4-3|NA|NA|TRBJ2-3
CASSRSGGTDTQYF
TGCGCCAGCAGCCGGTCAGGGGGCACAGATACGCAGTATTTT
>TRBV5-1|NA|NA|TRBJ1-1
CASSLGGQNTEAFF
TGCGCCAGCAGCTTGGGGGGACAAAACACTGAAGCTTTCTTT
>TRBV7-9|few|NA|TRBJ1-1
CASSSGRRGTEAFF
TGTGCCAGCAGCTCCGGACGGAGGGGAACTGAAGCTTTCTTT
>TRBV21-1|NA|NA|TRBJ1-2
CASSMGLNNYGYTF
TGTGCCAGCAGCATGGGACTAAATAACTATGGCTACACCTTC
>TRBV5-1|NA|TRBD1|TRBJ1-1
CASSLRTGEGTEAFF
TGCGCCAGCAGCCTCCGGACAGGGGAGGGCACTGAAGCTTTCTTT
>TRBV7-9|NA|NA|TRBJ1-1
CASRNPAGQGPRDTEAFF
TGTGCCAGCAGAAACCCGGCGGGGCAGGGTCCCAGGGACACTGAAGCTTTCTTT
>TRBV4-3|few|NA|TRBJ2-3
CASSQDTGFSTDTQYF
TGCGCCAGCAGCCAAGATACCGGGTTTAGCACAGATACGCAGTATTTT
>TRBV5-5|few|NA|TRBJ1-1
CASSLVETVVLNTEAFF
TGTGCCAGCAGCTTGGTGGAGACCGTGGTGCTGAACACTGAAGCTTTCTTT
>TRBV30|NA|TRBD2|TRBJ2-1
CAWRALAGLGEQFF
TGTGCCTGGAGGGCCCTAGCGGGGTTAGGTGAGCAGTTCTTC
>TRBV4-3|many|NA|TRBJ2-7
CASSQAQRYYEQYF
TGCGCCAGCAGCCAAGCGCAGCGGTACTACGAGCAGTACTTC
>TRBV28|NA|TRBD2|TRBJ2-1
CASGPWREVYNEQFF
TGTGCCAGCGGGCCTTGGCGGGAGGTCTACAATGAGCAGTTCTTC
>TRBV4-3|NA|TRBD1|TRBJ1-1
CASSQEKEGAPSEAFF
TGCGCCAGCAGCCAAGAGAAAGAGGGGGCCCCTAGCGAAGCTTTCTTT
>TRBV3-1/TRBV3-2|NA|TRBD1|TRBJ1-1
CASRRQGESTEAFF
TGTGCCAGCAGGAGACAGGGGGAGAGCACTGAAGCTTTCTTT
>TRBV6-5|once|NA|TRBJ1-1
CASNQQGGDTEAFF
TGTGCCAGCAACCAACAGGGAGGGGACACTGAAGCTTTCTTT
>TRBV5-4|few|TRBD1|TRBJ1-2
CASSLGDREDGYTF
TGTGCCAGCAGCCTAGGTGACAGGGAGGATGGCTACACCTTC
>TRBV5-4|NA|NA|TRBJ1-1
CASSPRDSGRFPEAFF
TGTGCCAGCAGCCCACGGGACTCCGGGCGGTTCCCTGAAGCTTTCTTT
>TRBV29-1|few|TRBD2|TRBJ2-3
CSVKAGGADTQYF
TGCAGCGTTAAGGCGGGAGGGGCAGATACGCAGTATTTT
>TRBV19|few|NA|TRBJ1-5
CASSIWGVNQPQHF
TGTGCCAGTAGTATCTGGGGGGTCAATCAGCCCCAGCATTTT
>TRBV19|NA|TRBD1|TRBJ1-1
CASSTGANRNTEAFF
TGTGCCAGTTCTACAGGGGCCAATAGGAACACTGAAGCTTTCTTT
>TRBV2|few|NA|TRBJ1-1
CASRTELSAEAFF
TGTGCCAGCAGGACGGAGTTGTCAGCTGAAGCTTTCTTT